Sequencing of this TCR beta chain was carried out in a study of T-cell memory formation after mild COVID-19 (dated by TCRdb to the early 2020s). Broadly, across the study: TCR sequence clusters from the two donors were found to be largely donor specific. T-cell clones expanding and contracting after mild COVID-19 in a couple of donors were tracked by longitudinal TCRalpha and TCRbeta repertoire sequencing. Two young, previously healthy adult volunteers made up the cohort, one male and one female. The research as a whole found: Some responding clones were detected in pre-infection memory, suggesting pre-existing cross-reactive memory T cells joined the SARS-CoV-2 response. SARS-CoV-2 specificity of the second-wave clones peaking on day 37 was not confirmed. Contracting CD4+ clones were found mainly in CM and EM memory subsets, while CD8+ clones were enriched in EMRA. From day 15 to 85, contracting clones showed balanced CD4/CD8 phenotypes, whereas a second wave of clones that expanded from day 15 to 37 leaned towards CD4+. Only a couple of mild cases were covered by the study, and larger cohorts that include severe cases with pre-infection samples were considered necessary.

Ficoll-Paque density gradient centrifugation was the method used to isolate PBMCs. Concerning this clonotype itself: It lacks a known antigen. Base qualities are not provided; no much larger clone lies one nucleotide away.

The instrument was an Illumina NovaSeq 6000. TCRalpha and TCRbeta cDNA libraries were built by 5'RACE with constant-segment primers, adding sample barcodes and unique molecular identifiers. RNA was extracted from every sample with Trizol reagent. Amplification of the libraries took two PCR steps, and the second step added a second sample barcode plus Illumina TruSeq adapters. Sequencing of the libraries was done on an Illumina NovaSeq, producing 2 x 150 bp paired-end reads. The authors processed their data as follows. Demultiplexing of reads and collapsing into UMI-guided consensus sequences were performed with migec v1.2.7. Using mixcr v2.1.11, the UMI consensuses were aligned to TRA and TRB V and J templates and assembled into clonotypes. Clonotypes were classified as expanded or contracted when called significant by both edgeR and NoisET, with noise models trained on biological replicates. For edgeR calls, a false discovery rate-adjusted p below 0.01 and a log2 fold-change threshold of 1 were applied. As an exploratory analysis of dynamics, max-normalized trajectories of the 1000 most abundant clonotypes were examined by PCA with hierarchical clustering. The CD4 or CD8 phenotype of responding clones was assigned using the separately sequenced CD4+ and CD8+ repertoires. Using fastp trimming at Q25 and MiXCR clonotype assembly, TCRdb reanalyzed the public sequencing data and kept in-frame beta chains. A single entry per CDR3 protein holds the most common genes and DNA from its merged rows. The V and J calls were determined by TCRdb, not by the authors. Present in this sample are fewer than 350,000 distinct CDR3 sequences, 7.5% to 9.5% of which were seen just once. 20% to 25% of the sample belongs to the ten largest clones.

Relative to germline, V is 6 bases shorter and J is 1 base shorter, with 10 bases between their ends. The germline V gene provides CDR1 MNHEY and CDR2 SVGEGT. From the cysteine through the phenylalanine, the CDR3 covers 14 amino acids. Only the CDR3 DNA is retained, 42 bases long and in frame from the first base. Sequencing input: PBMCs or a T cell subset sorted from them (not recorded which). This clonotype was obtained from a man between 18 and 29 years old who had mild COVID-19 (a few samples of this study predate the infection). The sample titles of this study are shuffled in the database, so cell type and time point are left out; the donor was told from shared clones. The chain joins TRBV6-2 or TRBV6-3 to TRBJ2-1; the D gene is possibly TRBD2, with 5 bases matching. The base sequence is TGTGCCAGCAGGAACGGGGTGTCCTACAATGAGCAGTTCTTC. This encodes CASRNGVSYNEQFF.